Each of the 7 T cell receptor beta chains below was sequenced from the same sample in a study of blood T cells in healthy people across ages. The use of a sample-barcoded 5' primer and a J-beta primer mix characterized a second PCR of about 7 to 12 cycles. TCRdb reprocessed the 5' RACE reads via MiXCR and lists one record per CDR3 protein. The sample records roughly 700,000 distinct CDR3 sequences, about 32% being singletons. Material: blood. The receptors come from a woman of 80 years or more in good health.

The sample holds many counts of this clonotype. The V call is TRBV6-2 or TRBV6-3, the J call TRBJ2-7; a possible D gene is TRBD1 (6 bases). The CDR3 sequence is 12 residues long. The V end was cut by 8 bases, the J end by 5 bases, with 13 bases between. Looked up from germline, CDR1 is MNHEY and CDR2 is SVGEGT. CDR3 protein: CASGGRSDEQYF. The CDR3 nucleotides are TGTGCCAGCGGGGGCAGGTCGGACGAGCAGTACTTC.

Points on this clonotype: This may stem from a read error, because a much larger clone lies one nucleotide away. V and J are TRBV3-1 and TRBJ1-4; D possibly corresponds to TRBD1 (5 bases). The CDR3 has 16 amino acids. The ends were cut back, 4 bases at V and 0 bases at J, with 12 bases in the middle. The V gene's germline CDR1 is LGHDT and CDR2 YNNKEL (reference sequence). CDR3 bases: TGTGCCAGCAGCCGAATAACAGGAGCAACTAATGAAAAACTGTTTTTT. It specifies CASSRITGATNEKLFF.

This sequence joins TRBV15 and TRBJ1-5; weak D call: TRBD1 (6 bases). Trimming cost V 0 bases and J 6 bases, with 12 bases left between them. The V gene's germline CDR1 is LNHNV and CDR2 YYDKDF (reference sequence). There are 15 residues in the CDR3. The CDR3 protein is CATSREGGRSQPQHF. The CDR3 DNA is TGTGCCACCAGCAGAGAAGGGGGACGGAGTCAGCCCCAGCATTTT.

This clonotype was observed many times. The chain is built from TRBV15 and TRBJ1-2, with D possibly matching TRBD1 (5 bases). V was pared by 0 bases and J by 4 bases, with 9 bases between. CDR1 is LNHNV and CDR2 is YYDKDF in the germline V gene (reference sequence). The CDR3 has 14 amino acids. Here the CDR3 reads CATSRDEGFYGYTF. CDR3 nucleotide sequence: TGTGCCACCAGCAGAGATGAGGGGTTCTATGGCTACACCTTC.

This clonotype was seen repeatedly, ten times or more. J is TRBJ2-1 and V is TRBV25-1; D remains unclear. Trimming stripped 7 bases from V and 9 bases from J, with 16 bases between. This CDR3 is built from 13 residues. Germline lookup yields CDR1 MGHDK and CDR2 SYGVNS. The CDR3 reads CASISKWQTEQFF. The CDR3 region has the DNA TGTGCCAGCATCTCCAAGTGGCAAACTGAGCAGTTCTTC.

The sample holds many counts of this clonotype. The chain has TRBV7-2 and TRBJ2-7; D gene uncertain. Germline V gene lookup returns CDR1 SGHTA and CDR2 FQGNSA. The CDR3 spans 14 residues. V lost 4 bases, J lost 6 bases, and 16 bases lay in between. The CDR3 sequence: CASSSLFGSAEQYF. CDR3 DNA: TGTGCCAGCAGCTCCCTCTTCGGAAGCGCCGAGCAGTACTTC. Drawing the rest from reference TRBV7-2 and TRBJ2-7, the complete variable domain is GAGVSQSPSNKVTEKGKDVELRCDPISGHTALYWYRQSLGQGLEFLIYFQGNSAPDKSGLPSDRFSAERTGGSVSTLTIQRTQQEDSAVYLCASSSLFGSAEQYFGPGTRLTVT.

This clonotype has a count of ten or more. This chain uses TRBV7-9 with TRBJ2-6; perhaps TRBD2 as D (6 bases). Germline CDR1 SEHNR, CDR2 FQNEAQ (reference sequence). V was pared by 5 bases and J by 0 bases, with 14 bases between. The CDR3 has 17 residues. CDR3 in amino acids: CASSPLGGSSGANVLTF. The CDR3 nucleotides read TGTGCCAGCAGCCCCCTGGGGGGATCCTCTGGGGCCAACGTCCTGACTTTC.